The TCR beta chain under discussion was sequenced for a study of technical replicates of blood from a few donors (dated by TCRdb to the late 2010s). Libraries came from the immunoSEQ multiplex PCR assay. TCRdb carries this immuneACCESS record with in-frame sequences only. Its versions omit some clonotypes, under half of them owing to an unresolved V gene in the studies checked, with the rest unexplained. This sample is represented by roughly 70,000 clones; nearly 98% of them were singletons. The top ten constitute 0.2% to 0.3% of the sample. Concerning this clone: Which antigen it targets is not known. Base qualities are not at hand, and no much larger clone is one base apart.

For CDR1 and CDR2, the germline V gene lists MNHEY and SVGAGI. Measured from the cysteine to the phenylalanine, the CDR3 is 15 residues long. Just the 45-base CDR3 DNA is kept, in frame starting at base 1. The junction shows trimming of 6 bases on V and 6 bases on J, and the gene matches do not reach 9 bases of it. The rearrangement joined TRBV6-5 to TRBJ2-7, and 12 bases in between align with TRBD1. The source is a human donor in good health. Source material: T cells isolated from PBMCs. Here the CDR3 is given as CASSRGGTGGSEQYF. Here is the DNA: TGTGCCAGCAGCAGAGGGGGGACAGGGGGCTCCGAGCAGTACTTC.